This T cell receptor beta chain was observed in a study of shared clonotypes between healthy human individuals. Study as a whole: The cohort had two women and three men, ages 18 to 49. A donor's plate count was three for CD4 naive and three for CD4 memory; CD8 naive had two and CD8 memory one.

On this clone itself: Different DNA sequences within this sample yield the same CDR3.

Splitting of CD4+ cells produced CD45RA+ naive and CD45RA-negative memory subsets. The V gene end was trimmed by 3 bases and the J gene end by 1 base; junction bases not matched to a gene: 3. CDR3 size: 15 residues. Per germline, CDR1 MDHEN and CDR2 SYDVKM. TCRdb keeps only in-frame clones here, not all; method: immunoSEQ multiplex PCR. This table holds about 1.1 million clones, 75% to 85% found once. The sequence derives from a man younger than 35 in good health. Some clones in this sample may be carry-over from other donors' samples. V gene TRBV28 combines with J gene TRBJ2-3; the match to TRBD1 covers 8 bases. The material sequenced was memory CD4+ T cells from PBMCs. Subset given: CD45RA-negative fraction. The CDR3 is CASSFRGQGTDTQYF. CDR3 in DNA: TGTGCCAGCAGTTTCAGGGGGCAGGGCACAGATACGCAGTATTTT.